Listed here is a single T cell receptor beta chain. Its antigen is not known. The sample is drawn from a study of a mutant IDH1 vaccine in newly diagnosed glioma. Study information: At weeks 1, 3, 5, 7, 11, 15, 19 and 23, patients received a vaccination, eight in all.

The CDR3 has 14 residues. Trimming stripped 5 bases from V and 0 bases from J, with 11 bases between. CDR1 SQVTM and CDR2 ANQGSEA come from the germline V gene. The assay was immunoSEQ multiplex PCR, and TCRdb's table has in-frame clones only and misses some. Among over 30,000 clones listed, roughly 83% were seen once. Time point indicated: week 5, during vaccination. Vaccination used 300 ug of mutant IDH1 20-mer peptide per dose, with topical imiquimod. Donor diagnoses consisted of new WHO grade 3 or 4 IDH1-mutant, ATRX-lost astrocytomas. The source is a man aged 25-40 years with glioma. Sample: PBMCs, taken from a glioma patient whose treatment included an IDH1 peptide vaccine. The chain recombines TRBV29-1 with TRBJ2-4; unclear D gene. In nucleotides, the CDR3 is TGCAGCGTTAAGACGGACCTAGCCAAAAACATTCAGTACTTC. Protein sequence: CSVKTDLAKNIQYF.